The clone carrying this T cell receptor (beta chain) was seen at least ten times. Its target is unknown. CDR1 and CDR2 from the germline V gene are SQVTM and ANQGSEA. V was pared by 6 bases and J by 8 bases, with 19 bases between. The CDR3 has 13 residues. RNA transcripts were the template, and TCR beta CDR3 regions were amplified from them. Scientists carried out first-round RT-PCR using HTBI primers and then a second-round multiplex PCR. TCRdb passed the multiplex PCR reads through MiXCR, listing each CDR3 protein once. This table has hundreds of thousands of distinct CDR3 sequences, roughly 14% appearing once. This sample was included in a study of Graves' ophthalmopathy and Graves' hyperthyroidism. Diagnosis used clinical symptoms, serum thyroxine, TRAb, thyroid ultrasound and orbital computed tomography. It was from more than 9 ml of fresh peripheral blood that the PBMCs came. General study points: Blood samples also showed most expanded thyroid clonotypes exceeding 0.001 frequency. Predictions made by the model for ophthalmopathy progression reached roughly 64% sensitivity and just under 75% specificity.

The origin of this receptor is a woman aged 18-30 years with stable Graves' hyperthyroidism. This chain links TRBV29-1 with TRBJ1-2; TRBD1 might be the D (5 bases). The sequenced sample consisted of peripheral blood. CDR3 DNA: TGCAGCGTGGCGGGGACTGGCTTTAGGGGCTACACCTTC. Translation: CSVAGTGFRGYTF.